Detailed here is one T cell receptor (beta chain). The CDR3 totals 13 residues. V was pared by 2 bases and J by 5 bases, with 9 bases between. Germline assignment: CDR1 LNHDA and CDR2 SQIVND (reference sequence). This entry belongs to a study of T-cell reconstitution after alpha-beta-depleted transplantation in children. Using unique molecular identifiers, the investigators prepared the TCRbeta library. Via MiXCR, TCRdb re-called the PCR reads, giving one row per CDR3 protein. The data hold about 230,000 distinct CDR3 sequences, with approximately 10% observed a single time. This sample comprised PBMCs from the stem cell graft donor, obtained from the stem cell graft. The TCR comes from a human donor who donated a stem cell graft to a child with acute lymphoblastic leukemia. The chain combines TRBV19 with TRBJ1-1; no clear D. This chain's CDR3 is CASSISDWTEAFF. Here the CDR3 DNA reads TGTGCCAGTAGTATATCTGATTGGACTGAAGCTTTCTTT.